The 3 T cell receptor beta chains reported below all come from one sample, sequenced in a study of T cells in Graves' hyperthyroidism and ophthalmopathy. Researchers amplified the TCR beta CDR3 regions from RNA transcripts. Initially, a first-round RT-PCR of the TCR CDR3 employed the HTBI primer set. TCRdb recomputed calls from the multiplex PCR reads with MiXCR, one row per CDR3 protein. In the table there are some 300,000 distinct CDR3 sequences, roughly 18% of which are singletons. Input material: blood. The receptors were gathered from a man aged 45 to 65 with Graves' ophthalmopathy.

This clonotype has more than one count but fewer than ten. V usage is TRBV28 and J usage is TRBJ2-5; 9 bases map to TRBD1. With 3 bases clipped from V and 4 bases from J, the junction kept 9 bases outside the gene matches. This CDR3 contains 16 residues. CDR1 and CDR2 from the germline V gene are MDHEN and SYDVKM. CDR3 region: CASSLVGTGSVETQYF. In DNA, the CDR3 is TGTGCCAGCAGTTTGGTGGGGACAGGGAGTGTAGAGACCCAGTACTTC.

In its sample, this clonotype was seen a few times. The chain employs TRBV15 and TRBJ1-5; TRBD1 is a possible D gene (6 bases). Germline lookup yields CDR1 LNHNV and CDR2 YYDKDF (reference sequence). The CDR3 length is 15 residues. Trimming shortened V by 2 bases and J by 3 bases, and 11 bases separated the two germline ends. CDR3 loop: CATSRSDSPNQPQHF. CDR3 sequence (DNA): TGTGCCACCAGCAGATCGGACAGTCCCAATCAGCCCCAGCATTTT.

There are many counts of this clonotype. The gene calls are TRBV28 and TRBJ2-3; a weak D match, TRBD2 (5 bases). V shed 2 bases and J shed 6 bases, with 12 bases lying between them. Germline V gene lookup returns CDR1 MDHEN and CDR2 SYDVKM. The CDR3 is 14 amino acids. For the CDR3, the DNA is TGTGCCAGCAGTTTACGACTCCCGGGGGATACGCAGTATTTT. As protein: CASSLRLPGDTQYF.